This is a list of T cell receptor beta chains from one sample in a study of T-cell reconstitution after alpha-beta-depleted transplantation in children. One entry per CDR3 protein, called by TCRdb with MiXCR from the PCR reads. The sample has roughly 790,000 distinct CDR3 sequences; approximately 15% are singletons. Sequenced material: PBMCs, mostly from graft donor cells, taken 360 days after TCRalphabeta/CD19-depleted stem cell transplant. The receptors stem from a male patient younger than 18 who had a stem cell transplant for acute lymphoblastic leukemia, so the T cells may come from the graft donor. The CDR3 runs from the conserved cysteine through the conserved F or W. D genes are given only for firm matches. Only some rows state a clone size, as once, few, many or a class for expanded clones.

v_gene	abundance	d_gene	j_gene	CDR3nt	CDR3aa
TRBV4-2	NA	TRBD1	TRBJ1-5	TGTGCCAGCAGCCATGAAATGGACAGGGGCCCGGTAAAATCAACCCAGCATTTT	CASSHEMDRGPVKSTQHF
TRBV9	few	TRBD2	TRBJ2-5	TGTGCCAGCAGCGTAGTGGAGACTAGCGGGAGAAGAGAGACCCAGTACTTC	CASSVVETSGRRETQYF
TRBV7-2	NA	NA	TRBJ2-7	TGTGCCAGCAGTTCAGGGACTCTAAAGGGCGAGCAGTACTTC	CASSSGTLKGEQYF
TRBV20-1	NA	TRBD2	TRBJ2-7	TGCAGTGCTAGAGGGGGACTAACAGGACTATACGAGCAGTACTTC	CSARGGLTGLYEQYF
TRBV18	few	NA	TRBJ1-3	TGTGCCAGCTCACAACAGGAAAACTCTGGAAACACCATATATTTT	CASSQQENSGNTIYF
TRBV20-1	NA	TRBD2	TRBJ2-1	TGCAGTGCCAGGGGCCCGGGGAGCGGGAGAGATGAGCAGTTCTTC	CSARGPGSGRDEQFF
TRBV6-5	many	NA	TRBJ2-3	TGTGCCAGCAGTTACCTTCGGGACCCAGCTAGAGATACGCAGTATTTT	CASSYLRDPARDTQYF
TRBV7-3	NA	NA	TRBJ2-2	TGTGCCAGCAGCCCGCAAATCACTACCGGGGAGCTGTTTTTT	CASSPQITTGELFF
TRBV12-3/TRBV12-4	many	TRBD2	TRBJ2-7	TGTGCCAGCAGTATTAGCGGGAGCGGGTACGAGCAGTACTTC	CASSISGSGYEQYF
TRBV29-1	few	TRBD1	TRBJ1-2	TGCAGCGTGAGACAGGGGGGGAACTATGGCTACACCTTC	CSVRQGGNYGYTF
TRBV5-1	NA	TRBD1	TRBJ2-7	TGCGCCAGCAGCCCGGACGACAGGGCAAGCTCCTACGAGCAGTACTTC	CASSPDDRASSYEQYF
TRBV20-1	once	NA	TRBJ2-7	TGCAGTGCTAGAGGCGTCGGGCCCAACTACGAGCAGTACTTC	CSARGVGPNYEQYF
TRBV5-1	NA	NA	TRBJ2-3	TGCGCCAGCAGTATGACAGGCAGCGAAGATACGCAGTATTTT	CASSMTGSEDTQYF
TRBV7-8	NA	NA	TRBJ1-5	TGTGCCAGCCAAAGGGAACCCGGGCCAAGGGGCAATCAGCCCCAGCATTTT	CASQREPGPRGNQPQHF
TRBV29-1	few	NA	TRBJ2-5	TGCAGCGTTGAAGCGTTGCTATCGAAAGAGACCCAGTACTTC	CSVEALLSKETQYF
TRBV3-1	few	NA	TRBJ2-5	TGTGCCAGCAGCCAAATTGCTTGGTACCAAGAGACCCAGTACTTC	CASSQIAWYQETQYF
TRBV5-1	few	TRBD2	TRBJ2-1	TGCGCCAGCAGCTTGGGGGCTAGCGGGTACCGAAATTACAATGAGCAGTTCTTC	CASSLGASGYRNYNEQFF
TRBV5-1	NA	TRBD2	TRBJ2-1	TGCGCCAGCAGTGGGGGGAGGGCCAGGAATGAGCAGTTCTTC	CASSGGRARNEQFF
TRBV29-1	few	TRBD1	TRBJ2-3	TGCAGCGGATTTTCAACCTCCGGGACAGGGAGCACAGATACGCAGTATTTT	CSGFSTSGTGSTDTQYF
TRBV29-1	NA	TRBD2	TRBJ2-1	TGCAGCGTCACTAGCGGAAGCTCCTACAATGAGCAGTTCTTC	CSVTSGSSYNEQFF
TRBV6-1	few	TRBD2	TRBJ2-1	TGTGCCAGCAGACCGAGCGGGAGTTATGAGCAGTTCTTC	CASRPSGSYEQFF
TRBV29-1	NA	NA	TRBJ2-7	TGCAGCGATGGTGGAGTTGGAGGGAGCTCCTACGAGCAGTACTTC	CSDGGVGGSSYEQYF
TRBV11-1	NA	TRBD2	TRBJ2-7	TGTGCCAGCAGCTCTCCACGGACTAGCGCAATAAGCTCCTACGAGCAGTACTTC	CASSSPRTSAISSYEQYF
TRBV6-5	few	NA	TRBJ1-1	TGTGCCAGCAGTTACTCGGTAGGGGCCGAAGCTTTCTTT	CASSYSVGAEAFF
TRBV7-3	NA	NA	TRBJ1-2	TGTGCCAGCAGCTTAAGGATCTCAGGGGTTTCGGTTACTGGTCGGGCCAAATATGGCTACACCTTC	CASSLRISGVSVTGRAKYGYTF
TRBV28	few	TRBD2	TRBJ2-1	TGTGCCAGCAGCGATCCCGGGACTAGCTCCTACAATGAGCAGTTCTTC	CASSDPGTSSYNEQFF
TRBV29-1	many	TRBD1	TRBJ1-5	TGCAGCGTTGTTCTGGGCAGGGGGGGACAGCCCCAGCATTTT	CSVVLGRGGQPQHF
TRBV6-2/TRBV6-3	NA	TRBD2	TRBJ2-1	TGTGCCAGCACCAATAGGGGTCCGACTAGCGGGAGGGCCGGGGCCAATGAGCAGTTCTTC	CASTNRGPTSGRAGANEQFF
TRBV3-1	NA	NA	TRBJ2-7	TGTGCCAGCAGCCCTCTGGATGGGGCCTTTAGTCACGAGCAGTACTTC	CASSPLDGAFSHEQYF
TRBV20-1	many	TRBD2	TRBJ2-1	TGCAGTGCTAGAGATCTTTGGCTAGCGGGAGACAATGAGCAGTTCTTC	CSARDLWLAGDNEQFF
TRBV6-5	few	NA	TRBJ1-4	TGTGCCAGCAGTTACTGGCGCCAGGGGCCGGAAGATGAAAAACTGTTTTTT	CASSYWRQGPEDEKLFF
TRBV20-1	NA	NA	TRBJ2-7	TGCAGTGCTAGACGACCGGGACTTAACTACGAGCAGTACTTC	CSARRPGLNYEQYF
TRBV3-1	many	NA	TRBJ2-2	TGTGCCAGCAGCCAACTGGGGACCGGGGAGCTGTTTTTT	CASSQLGTGELFF
TRBV20-1	few	TRBD2	TRBJ2-4	TGCAGTGCTAGAGATCGGTTAGCGGGACCCATTCAGTACTTC	CSARDRLAGPIQYF
TRBV7-9	NA	NA	TRBJ2-7	TGTGCCGGGAGTCTCTGCGAGCAGTACTTC	CAGSLCEQYF
TRBV11-2	NA	TRBD1	TRBJ2-7	TGTGCCAGCAGCTTAGGGGACAGGGAAAGCTACGAGCAGTACTTC	CASSLGDRESYEQYF
TRBV4-2	few	NA	TRBJ1-3	TGTGCCAGCAGCCAAAGGGCGACAGCTTACTCTGGAAACACCATATATTTT	CASSQRATAYSGNTIYF
TRBV10-3	few	NA	TRBJ2-5	TGTGCCATCAGTGGATCTCGGACAGTCAAGGAGACCCAGTACTTC	CAISGSRTVKETQYF
TRBV5-1	few	NA	TRBJ2-7	TGCGCCAGCAGCCCCCAGGGGGGATTCTACGAGCAGTACTTC	CASSPQGGFYEQYF
TRBV21-1	NA	NA	TRBJ2-1	TGTGCCAGCAGCAAATTTGAGACCCCGACGTTCAAGGACAATGAGCAGTTCTTC	CASSKFETPTFKDNEQFF
TRBV29-1	NA	TRBD1	TRBJ2-3	TGCAGCGTCGACAGGGGGCTTGGTACAGATACGCAGTATTTT	CSVDRGLGTDTQYF
TRBV27	few	TRBD2	TRBJ2-4	TGTGCCAGCAGTTTTCGACTAGCTGGGGGCAAAAACATTCAGTACTTC	CASSFRLAGGKNIQYF
TRBV7-2	NA	TRBD1	TRBJ1-5	TGTGCCAGCAGCTTAGAGCGCCAGGGGGGTAATCAGCCCCAGCATTTT	CASSLERQGGNQPQHF